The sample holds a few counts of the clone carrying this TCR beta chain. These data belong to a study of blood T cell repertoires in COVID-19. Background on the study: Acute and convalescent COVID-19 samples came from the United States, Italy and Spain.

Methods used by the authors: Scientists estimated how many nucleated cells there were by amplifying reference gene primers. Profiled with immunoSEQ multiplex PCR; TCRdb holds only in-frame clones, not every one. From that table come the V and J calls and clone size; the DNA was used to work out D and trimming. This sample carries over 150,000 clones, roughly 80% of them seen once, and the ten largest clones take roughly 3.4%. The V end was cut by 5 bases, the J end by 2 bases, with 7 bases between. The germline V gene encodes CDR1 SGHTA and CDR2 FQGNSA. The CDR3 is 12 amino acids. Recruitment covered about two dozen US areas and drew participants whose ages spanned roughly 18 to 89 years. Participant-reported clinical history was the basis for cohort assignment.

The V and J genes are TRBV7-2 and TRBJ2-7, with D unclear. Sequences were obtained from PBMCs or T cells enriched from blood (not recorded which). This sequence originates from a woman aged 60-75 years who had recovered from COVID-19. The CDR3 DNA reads TGTGCCAGCAGCGCACAAGCCTACGAGCAGTACTTC. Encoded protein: CASSAQAYEQYF.